This T cell receptor (beta chain) was identified during a study of blood T cell repertoires in COVID-19. Only in-frame clones appear in the TCRdb table, and some are missing; sequencing was by immunoSEQ multiplex PCR. The profile shows about 110,000 clones, around nine tenths of them singletons. V lost 6 bases to trimming and J lost 1 base; unmatched junction nucleotides: 8. CDR3 size: 16 residues. The V gene's germline CDR1 is MDHEN and CDR2 SYDVKM. The source of this sequence is a woman in her 30s with acute or convalescent COVID-19. The sequencing sample was made of peripheral blood. V gene TRBV28 combines with J gene TRBJ1-5, with 8 nucleotides matching TRBD1. DNA for the CDR3: TGTGCCAGCAGGGACAGGGCATTTCGGAGCAATCAGCCCCAGCATTTT. Its translation is CASRDRAFRSNQPQHF. Full variable domain (rest looked up from reference TRBV28 and TRBJ1-5): DVKVTQSSRYLVKRTGEKVFLECVQDMDHENMFWYRQDPGLGLRLIYFSYDVKMKEKGDIPEGYSVSREKKERFSLILESASTNQTSMYLCASRDRAFRSNQPQHFGDGTRLSIL.